The rows below give T cell receptor beta chains drawn from one sample of a study of T cell changes during pregnancy in multiple sclerosis. Measured with immunoSEQ multiplex PCR; TCRdb has only the in-frame clones, and not every one. The sample lists roughly 110,000 clones; about 94% were seen once. This material consisted of peripheral blood, taken in the third trimester of pregnancy. Source of these receptors: a female donor with multiple sclerosis, enrolled in a pregnancy study. The CDR3 runs from the conserved cysteine through the conserved F or W. Each record gives: J gene, D gene, V gene, clone size, CDR3 DNA, CDR3 protein. D genes are given only for firm matches. Clone sizes are given selectively: once, few, many, or a class where the clone is expanded.

j_call: TRBJ1-4; d_call: -; v_call: TRBV15; clone_size: -; cdr3_nt: TGTGCCACCAGCAAGGGGATGGGACATTTAAATGAAAAACTGTTTTTT; cdr3_aa: CATSKGMGHLNEKLFF
j_call: TRBJ1-1; d_call: -; v_call: TRBV7-8; clone_size: -; cdr3_nt: TGTGCCAGCAGCTCCCTAGGTCAACCGAACACTGAAGCTTTCTTT; cdr3_aa: CASSSLGQPNTEAFF
j_call: TRBJ1-1; d_call: -; v_call: TRBV2; clone_size: few; cdr3_nt: TGTGCCAGCAGCATAGAACGGAGGAACACTGAAGCTTTCTTT; cdr3_aa: CASSIERRNTEAFF
j_call: TRBJ2-7; d_call: TRBD1; v_call: TRBV2; clone_size: few; cdr3_nt: TGTGCCAGTTCGGGACAGGGGAGCTCCTACGAGCAGTACTTC; cdr3_aa: CASSGQGSSYEQYF
j_call: TRBJ2-1; d_call: -; v_call: TRBV20-1; clone_size: -; cdr3_nt: TGCAGTGCTAGAGGCCAGAATGAGCAGTTCTTC; cdr3_aa: CSARGQNEQFF
j_call: TRBJ1-4; d_call: -; v_call: TRBV28; clone_size: -; cdr3_nt: TGTGCCAGCAGTTTCTTTAGGGGGACCGCAACTAATGAAAAACTGTTTTTT; cdr3_aa: CASSFFRGTATNEKLFF
j_call: TRBJ1-1; d_call: -; v_call: TRBV30; clone_size: -; cdr3_nt: TGTGCCTGGACCCCGGGGTTGAACACTGAAGCTTTCTTT; cdr3_aa: CAWTPGLNTEAFF
j_call: TRBJ1-4; d_call: TRBD1; v_call: TRBV7-3; clone_size: -; cdr3_nt: TGTGCCAGCAGCCTGGACAGGGGAGATAAACTGTTTTTT; cdr3_aa: CASSLDRGDKLFF
j_call: TRBJ1-5; d_call: -; v_call: TRBV5-1; clone_size: -; cdr3_nt: TGCGCCAGCAGCTTTATGGCAGGTACGAATCAGCCCCAGCATTTT; cdr3_aa: CASSFMAGTNQPQHF
j_call: TRBJ2-1; d_call: TRBD2; v_call: TRBV28; clone_size: -; cdr3_nt: TGTGCCAGCAGTTTATTAGCGGGAGGGCCCTACAATGAGCAGTTCTTC; cdr3_aa: CASSLLAGGPYNEQFF
j_call: TRBJ1-3; d_call: -; v_call: TRBV2; clone_size: -; cdr3_nt: TGTGCCAGCAGTGAATGGGGGGAAGCGGCTGGAAACACCATATATTTT; cdr3_aa: CASSEWGEAAGNTIYF
j_call: TRBJ1-2; d_call: TRBD1; v_call: TRBV28; clone_size: -; cdr3_nt: TGTGCCAGCCTCAGGGGGGCAGGCTACACCTTC; cdr3_aa: CASLRGAGYTF
j_call: TRBJ2-1; d_call: TRBD2; v_call: TRBV9; clone_size: -; cdr3_nt: TGTGCCAGCAGCACCGAGAGCGGGAGAGGTTTCAATGAGCAGTTCTTC; cdr3_aa: CASSTESGRGFNEQFF
j_call: TRBJ2-7; d_call: TRBD1; v_call: TRBV7-6; clone_size: -; cdr3_nt: TGTGCCAGCAGCTCGGGACAGCCCTACGAGCAGTACTTC; cdr3_aa: CASSSGQPYEQYF
j_call: TRBJ2-7; d_call: -; v_call: TRBV9; clone_size: -; cdr3_nt: TGTGCCAGCAGCCCCCACTCCGGTTCCGAGCAGTACTTC; cdr3_aa: CASSPHSGSEQYF
j_call: TRBJ1-1; d_call: -; v_call: TRBV2; clone_size: -; cdr3_nt: TGTGCCAGCAGTGAAAATTGGGCAGGAACTGAAGCTTTCTTT; cdr3_aa: CASSENWAGTEAFF
j_call: TRBJ2-7; d_call: TRBD1; v_call: TRBV15; clone_size: -; cdr3_nt: TGTGCCACCAGCAGGGGGGGTTGGGACAGGTCCTACGAGCAGTACTTC; cdr3_aa: CATSRGGWDRSYEQYF